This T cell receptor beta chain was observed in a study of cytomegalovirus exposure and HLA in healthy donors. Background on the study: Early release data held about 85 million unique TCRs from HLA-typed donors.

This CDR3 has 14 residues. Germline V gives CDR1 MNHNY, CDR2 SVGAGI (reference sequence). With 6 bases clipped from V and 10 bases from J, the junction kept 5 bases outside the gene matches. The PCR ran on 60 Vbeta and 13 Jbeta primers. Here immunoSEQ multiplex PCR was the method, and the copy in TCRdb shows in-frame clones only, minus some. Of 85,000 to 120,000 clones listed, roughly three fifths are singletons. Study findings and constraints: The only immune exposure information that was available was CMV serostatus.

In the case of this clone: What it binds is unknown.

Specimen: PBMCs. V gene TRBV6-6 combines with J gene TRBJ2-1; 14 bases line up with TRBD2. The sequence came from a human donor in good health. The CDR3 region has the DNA TGTGCCAGCAGGGGGACTAGCGGGAGTGGGGAGCAGTTCTTC. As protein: CASRGTSGSGEQFF.